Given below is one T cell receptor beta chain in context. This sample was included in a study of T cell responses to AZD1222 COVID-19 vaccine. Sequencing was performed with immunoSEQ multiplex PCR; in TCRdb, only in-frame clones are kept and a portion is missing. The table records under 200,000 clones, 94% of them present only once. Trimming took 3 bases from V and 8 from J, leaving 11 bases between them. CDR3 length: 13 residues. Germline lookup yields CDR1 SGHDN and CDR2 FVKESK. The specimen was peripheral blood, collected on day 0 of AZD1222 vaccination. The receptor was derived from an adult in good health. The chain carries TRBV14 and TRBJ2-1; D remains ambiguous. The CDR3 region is CASSHTLRHEQFF. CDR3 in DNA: TGTGCCAGCAGCCATACCCTCCGCCATGAGCAGTTCTTC.